This T cell receptor (beta chain) was sequenced during a study of human T cells and chemical hapten exposure. The overall study: The sensitizer, 2% DPC, was used on about 2 cm by about 2 cm of upper inner arm skin. Patients' scalps got diphenylcyclopropenone weekly throughout the approximately 25-week study.

This CDR3 region has 14 residues. Trimming removed 7 bases at V and 3 bases at J, with 12 bases between. The germline V gene has CDR1 MNHNY and CDR2 SVGAGI (reference sequence). One entry per CDR3 protein results from TCRdb running MiXCR on the RACE reads. The table has some 400,000 distinct CDR3 sequences, 4.8% seen once. This sample's time point: patch test 1, 2 weeks after DPC sensitization. Treatment specified: therapeutic diphenylcyclopropenone sensitization with weekly scalp DPC. This clonotype was detected only a few times. This TCR came from a woman between 50 and 59 years old with alopecia areata. Some clones in this sample may be carry-over from other donors' samples. The source material was whole blood, sampled in connection with sensitization to the hapten diphenylcyclopropenone (DPC). The J gene is TRBJ1-4, the V gene TRBV6-6; possibly TRBD1 for D (6 bases). The CDR3 spells CASIYRAANEKLFF. Here the CDR3 DNA reads TGTGCCAGCATCTACAGGGCGGCTAATGAAAAACTGTTTTTT.